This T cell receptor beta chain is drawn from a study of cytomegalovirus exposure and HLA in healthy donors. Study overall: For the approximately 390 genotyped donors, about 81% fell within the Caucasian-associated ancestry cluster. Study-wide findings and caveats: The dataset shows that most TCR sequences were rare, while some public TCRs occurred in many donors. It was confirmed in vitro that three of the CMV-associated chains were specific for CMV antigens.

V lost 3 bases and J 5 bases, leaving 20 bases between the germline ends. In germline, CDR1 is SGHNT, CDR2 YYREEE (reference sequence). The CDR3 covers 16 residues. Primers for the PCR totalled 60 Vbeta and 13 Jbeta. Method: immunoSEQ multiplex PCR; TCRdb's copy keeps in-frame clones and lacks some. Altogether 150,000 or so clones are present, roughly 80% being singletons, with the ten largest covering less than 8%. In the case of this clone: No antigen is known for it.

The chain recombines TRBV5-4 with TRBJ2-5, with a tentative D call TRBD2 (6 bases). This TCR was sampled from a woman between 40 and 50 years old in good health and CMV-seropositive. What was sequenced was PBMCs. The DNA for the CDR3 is TGTGCCAGCAGCTCTCATTGGGGCGGGACCGGGGAGACCCAGTACTTC. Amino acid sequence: CASSSHWGGTGETQYF.